This T cell receptor (beta chain) originates from a study of shared clonotypes between healthy human individuals. The data were produced by immunoSEQ multiplex PCR, yet TCRdb's version contains in-frame clones alone and is incomplete. The data show just over 2,000,000 clones, roughly 94% seen once. This clonotype originated in a young man in good health. The source material was naive CD4+ T cells sorted from blood. This sample's subset: CD45RA+ positively selected.

The chain's CDR3 is CAWSVGGTSIHEQYF. In DNA, the CDR3 is TGTGCCTGGAGTGTAGGTGGGACTAGCATCCACGAGCAGTACTTC. This sequence joins TRBV30 and TRBJ2-7; TRBD2 agrees at 9 bases. This CDR3 contains 15 residues. Unmatched junction bases numbered 8, after V lost 0 bases and J lost 5 bases. CDR1 is GTSNPN and CDR2 is SVGIG in the germline V gene (reference sequence).